Below, one T cell receptor beta chain is given with its context. Its antigen is still unknown. An even split of each subset's genomic DNA across several immunoSEQ plates was performed. Sequenced by immunoSEQ multiplex PCR; TCRdb stores in-frame clones only, minus some. The sample records roughly 2.2 million clones, approximately 93% being singletons. The data stem from a study of shared clonotypes between healthy human individuals. Notes on the study in general: Naive subsets, compared against memory subsets, generally had larger estimated richness values. Clonotypes not shared had lower generation probabilities than those common to all four donors.

V lost 4 bases and J lost 8; bases outside the gene matches: 6. The CDR3 is 14 amino acids. The germline V gene has CDR1 SGHTA and CDR2 FQGTGA. This chain uses TRBV7-3 with TRBJ2-7; 12 bases are shared with TRBD2. This receptor was obtained from a man between 18 and 29 years old in good health. Some clones in this sample may be carry-over from other donors' samples. Source material: naive CD4+ T cells from PBMCs. Subset meaning: CD45RA+ positively selected. CDR3 residues: CASSSGLAGSKQYF. The DNA of the CDR3 is TGTGCCAGCAGCTCAGGACTAGCGGGGAGCAAGCAGTACTTC.